This entry describes one TCR beta chain. These data come from a study of control samples from healthy donors and cancer patients. This CDR3 is 14 amino acids long. Germline V gives CDR1 SGDLS, CDR2 YYNGEE. V shed 4 bases, J shed 11 bases, and the junction held 6 bases outside the gene matches. Assay used: immunoSEQ multiplex PCR; TCRdb lists only in-frame clones, some missing. Here the sample spans roughly 49,000 clones, 88% being singletons. This chain links TRBV9 with TRBJ1-6; 10 bases align to TRBD1. The sample taken for sequencing was PBMCs. The source is a middle-aged man with head and neck cancer. The CDR3 DNA follows: TGTGCCAGCAGCCCCCGGGACAGGGGTGCACCCCTCCACTTT. Translation: CASSPRDRGAPLHF.